One and the same sample provided the 26 T cell receptor beta chains below, sequenced in a study of blood T cell repertoires in COVID-19. Using immunoSEQ multiplex PCR, the repertoire was profiled, and TCRdb retains in-frame clones only, with some absent. The table has around 140,000 clones, roughly 86% seen once; the top ten hold approximately 10%. Sequenced: peripheral blood. The receptors originated from a woman in her seventies with COVID-19, enrolled during active disease.

The CDR3 DNA follows: TGTGCCAGCAGTAACCCGGGGTCCAGGCCCCTCCACTTT. The encoded protein is CASSNPGSRPLHF. V gene TRBV27 combines with J gene TRBJ1-6; unclear D gene. The CDR3 spans 13 residues. V dropped 5 bases and J dropped 13 bases, with 15 bases sitting between them. The germline V gene encodes CDR1 MNHEY and CDR2 SMNVEV (reference sequence).

The chain employs TRBV5-1 and TRBJ2-2; 9 bases are a match to TRBD2. V was clipped by 5 bases and J by 5 bases; unmatched bases: 4. Germline-derived CDR1 and CDR2 are SGHRS and YFSETQ. The CDR3 consists of 14 residues. CDR3 nucleotides: TGCGCCAGCAGGACTAGCGGAGGGACCGGGGAGCTGTTTTTT. Translation gives CASRTSGGTGELFF. Full variable domain (outside the CDR3, taken from reference TRBV5-1 and TRBJ2-2): KAGVTQTPRYLIKTRGQQVTLSCSPISGHRSVSWYQQTPGQGLQFLFEYFSETQRNKGNFPGRFSGRQFSNSRSEMNVSTLELGDSALYLCASRTSGGTGELFFGEGSRLTVL.

This chain links TRBV15 with TRBJ1-4; TRBD1 is a possible D gene (5 bases). Germline V gene lookup returns CDR1 LNHNV and CDR2 YYDKDF (reference sequence). This CDR3 spans 16 amino acids. Trimming stripped 4 bases from V and 0 bases from J, with 12 bases between. The CDR3 DNA follows: TGTGCCACCAGCACTACAACAGGAGCAACTAATGAAAAACTGTTTTTT. Translating gives CATSTTTGATNEKLFF.

The gene calls are TRBV5-1 and TRBJ2-7; 7 positions match TRBD1. Per germline, CDR1 SGHRS and CDR2 YFSETQ. V lost 3 bases and J lost 2; bases outside the gene matches: 5. This CDR3 has 14 residues. DNA of the CDR3: TGCGCCAGCAGCTCCCACAGGGGTCCCTACGAGCAGTACTTC. Its translation is CASSSHRGPYEQYF.

This clone was counted a single time. The gene calls are TRBV30 and TRBJ1-5; 8 bases map to TRBD1. CDR3 length equals 15 residues. Trimming took 2 bases from V and 4 from J; bases not matched to a gene: 7. CDR1 and CDR2 (germline): GTSNPN, SVGIG (reference sequence). The CDR3: CAWSWQGAGNQPQHF. In DNA, the CDR3 is TGTGCCTGGAGTTGGCAGGGGGCGGGAAATCAGCCCCAGCATTTT.

This chain connects TRBV5-1 to TRBJ1-5, with unresolved D. Germline assignment: CDR1 SGHRS and CDR2 YFSETQ. CDR3 length equals 14 residues. Trimming cost V 0 bases and J 2 bases, with 6 bases left between them. The CDR3 loop is CASSLETGNQPQHF. CDR3 in DNA: TGCGCCAGCAGCTTGGAAACGGGCAATCAGCCCCAGCATTTT.

This clone was observed once. The chain joins TRBV7-9 to TRBJ2-5; 14 bases match TRBD2. The trim removed 5 bases at V and 5 bases at J, leaving 10 bases unmatched. The CDR3 has 17 amino acids. In germline, CDR1 is SEHNR, CDR2 FQNEAQ (reference sequence). Here the CDR3 reads CASSIGLAGGRGETQYF. CDR3 sequence (DNA): TGTGCCAGCAGCATCGGACTAGCGGGGGGCCGAGGGGAGACCCAGTACTTC. The full variable domain, rest sourced from reference TRBV7-9 and TRBJ2-5, is DTGVSQNPRHKITKRGQNVTFRCDPISEHNRLYWYRQTLGQGPEFLTYFQNEAQLEKSRLLSDRFSAERPKGSFSTLEIQRTEQGDSAMYLCASSIGLAGGRGETQYFGPGTRLLVL.

The rearrangement uses TRBV3-1 (or the pseudogene TRBV3-2) and TRBJ1-3, with D possibly TRBD1 on 6 matching bases. Germline V gene lookup returns CDR1 LGHDT and CDR2 YNNKEL (reference sequence). Trimming stripped 7 bases from V and 2 bases from J, with 15 bases between. CDR3 length equals 15 residues. The CDR3 is CASNKWDIPGNTIYF. In nucleotides, the CDR3 is TGTGCCAGCAACAAATGGGACATTCCTGGAAACACCATATATTTT.

A note on this clone: Distinct nucleotide sequences in the sample also encode this CDR3. V and J are TRBV5-1 and TRBJ1-1; no clear D gene. Trimming took 4 bases from V and 0 from J, leaving 10 bases between them. The CDR3 is 14 residues long. CDR1 and CDR2 from the germline V gene are SGHRS and YFSETQ. The CDR3 coding sequence is TGCGCCAGCAGCCCCGACACCTTGAACACTGAAGCTTTCTTT. Its translation: CASSPDTLNTEAFF.

This clone was detected only once. The V gene is TRBV28, the J gene TRBJ1-1; no reliable D call. Deletions cut 6 bases from V and 5 bases from J, with 19 bases between. Germline CDR1 reads MDHEN; CDR2 reads SYDVKM. This CDR3 is built from 15 residues. The CDR3 loop reads CASSPVYRVWTEAFF. For the CDR3, the DNA is TGTGCCAGCAGCCCGGTATACCGGGTGTGGACTGAAGCTTTCTTT.

The V call is TRBV9, the J call TRBJ1-2; 9 bases map to TRBD1. The J segment lost 4 bases and the V segment lost 0 bases, leaving 7 bases of the junction unmatched. Germline CDR1 SGDLS, CDR2 YYNGEE. The CDR3 contains 16 residues. The CDR3 reads CASSVGQGDVGYGYTF. The CDR3, as DNA: TGTGCCAGCAGCGTAGGACAGGGGGACGTTGGCTATGGCTACACCTTC.

This clone was seen only a few times. V and J are TRBV12-5 and TRBJ1-2; the match to TRBD1 covers 8 bases. V lost 5 bases and J lost 0; bases outside the gene matches: 11. The length of the CDR3 is 17 residues. Germline CDR1 LGHNT, CDR2 FRNRAP. DNA of the CDR3: TGTGCTAGTGGTCAGGGCCCCGGGACAGGCGCTAACTATGGCTACACCTTC. Amino acids: CASGQGPGTGANYGYTF.

This chain links TRBV5-6 with TRBJ2-1, with 10 bases matching TRBD1. V shed 5 bases and J 6 bases; nucleotides not matched to a gene: 5. The CDR3 totals 14 residues. From germline, CDR1 is SGHDT and CDR2 YYEEEE. The CDR3 DNA follows: TGTGCCAGCAGGGGGGACAGGGGTCTCAATGAGCAGTTCTTC. Amino acid sequence: CASRGDRGLNEQFF.

The V call is TRBV29-1, the J call TRBJ2-5; D gene unclear. CDR3 length: 13 residues. Germline V gene data show CDR1 as SQVTM and CDR2 as ANQGSEA. Trimming cost V 6 bases and J 5 bases, with 16 bases left between them. CDR3 DNA: TGCAGCGTCCCCGAGGAGTTTGGGGAGACCCAGTACTTC. As protein: CSVPEEFGETQYF.

The chain has TRBV3-1 (or the pseudogene TRBV3-2) and TRBJ1-5, with D maybe TRBD1 (6 bases). Germline V gene lookup returns CDR1 LGHDT and CDR2 YNNKEL (reference sequence). V lost 1 base to trimming and J lost 4 bases, with 11 bases between them. The CDR3 is 15 amino acids. The CDR3 protein is CASSQGYQGNQPQHF. CDR3 DNA: TGTGCCAGCAGCCAAGGGTACCAGGGGAATCAGCCCCAGCATTTT.

The rearrangement joins TRBV5-1 to TRBJ1-1; D gene unclear. The CDR3 runs 14 residues. V lost 3 bases, J lost 0 bases, and 9 bases lay in between. CDR1 is SGHRS, CDR2 YFSETQ, per germline. CDR3: CASSSEPLNTEAFF. The CDR3, as DNA: TGCGCCAGCAGCTCGGAGCCCTTGAACACTGAAGCTTTCTTT.

The chain uses TRBV4-1 and TRBJ1-2; TRBD1 matches 8 bases. The CDR3 is made up of 16 amino acids. Germline CDR1 MGHRA, CDR2 YSYEKL. J lost 5 bases, V lost 0 bases, and 8 bases had no gene match. CDR3 region: CASSQDKNRGTYGYTF. The CDR3 DNA follows: TGCGCCAGCAGCCAAGATAAGAACAGGGGGACGTATGGCTACACCTTC.

The chain couples TRBV5-5 to TRBJ1-1; the match to TRBD1 covers 8 bases. V was clipped by 0 bases and J by 4 bases; unmatched bases: 5. Germline loops: CDR1 SGHKS, CDR2 YYEKEE (reference sequence). The CDR3 runs 15 residues. Written as DNA, the CDR3 is TGTGCCAGCAGCTTGGAGACAGGGGTGAGCACTGAAGCTTTCTTT. It yields the protein CASSLETGVSTEAFF.

V is TRBV6-5 and J is TRBJ1-3; the match to TRBD1 covers 9 bases. The CDR3 has 15 residues. The junction had 7 bases not matched to a gene; V was cut back by 6 bases and J by 4 bases. Germline CDR1 MNHEY, CDR2 SVGAGI. The CDR3 DNA is TGTGCCAGCAGATCACAGGGGGCCGGGGGAAACACCATATATTTT. It yields the protein CASRSQGAGGNTIYF.

This clone was counted at least ten times. CDR3 protein: CAISLSLNEQFF. The CDR3 bases are TGTGCCATCAGTCTGAGCCTGAATGAGCAGTTCTTC. V gene TRBV10-3 combines with J gene TRBJ2-1; D call uncertain. V was clipped by 5 bases and J by 7 bases, with 9 bases between them. CDR1 and CDR2 (germline): ENHRY, SYGVKD. CDR3 size: 12 residues.

The V and J genes are TRBV19 and TRBJ1-1; 7 bases map to TRBD1. Per the germline V gene, CDR1 is LNHDA and CDR2 is SQIVND (reference sequence). J was trimmed by 0 bases and V by 8 bases; bases with no gene match: 9. The CDR3 is 15 amino acids. The CDR3: CASDIGQAMNTEAFF. The CDR3 DNA follows: TGTGCCAGTGATATTGGACAGGCGATGAACACTGAAGCTTTCTTT. Together with reference TRBV19 and TRBJ1-1, the CDR3 gives the full variable domain: DGGITQSPKYLFRKEGQNVTLSCEQNLNHDAMYWYRQDPGQGLRLIYYSQIVNDFQKGDIAEGYSVSREKKESFPLTVTSAQKNPTAFYLCASDIGQAMNTEAFFGQGTRLTVV.

This chain links TRBV6-5 with TRBJ2-2; weak D call: TRBD2 (6 bases). Trimming stripped 7 bases from V and 3 bases from J, with 12 bases between. CDR3 size: 14 residues. Germline V gives CDR1 MNHEY, CDR2 SVGAGI. The CDR3 sequence: CASMPAGHTGELFF. The CDR3 DNA is TGTGCCAGCATGCCGGCGGGACACACCGGGGAGCTGTTTTTT.

The gene calls are TRBV3-1 (or the pseudogene TRBV3-2) and TRBJ1-2; D remains ambiguous. The V gene lost 1 base and the J gene lost 4 bases, with 13 bases spanning the gap. In germline, CDR1 is LGHDT, CDR2 YNNKEL (reference sequence). The CDR3 consists of 15 residues. The CDR3 region is CASSQGGSLSYGYTF. The CDR3 nucleotides read TGTGCCAGCAGCCAAGGAGGGTCTTTGAGCTATGGCTACACCTTC.

The gene calls are TRBV5-8 and TRBJ1-2; a weak D match, TRBD1 (5 bases). Germline V CDR1 and CDR2: SGHTS, YDEGEE. The CDR3 is made up of 14 amino acids. V was shortened by 4 bases and J by 6 bases, with 16 bases between the two germline ends. The CDR3 DNA sequence: TGTGCCAGCAGCGAAATGGACACGGTCCATGGCTACACCTTC. Translating gives CASSEMDTVHGYTF.

V and J are TRBV9 and TRBJ2-7; TRBD1 matches at 10 bases. CDR1 is SGDLS and CDR2 is YYNGEE in the germline V gene. CDR3 size: 14 residues. The junction had 2 bases not matched to a gene; V was cut back by 3 bases and J by 2 bases. CDR3 protein: CASSDGTGAYEQYF. The DNA for the CDR3 is TGTGCCAGCAGCGACGGGACAGGGGCCTACGAGCAGTACTTC. The variable domain in full, completed from reference TRBV9 and TRBJ2-7, reads DSGVTQTPKHLITATGQRVTLRCSPRSGDLSVYWYQQSLDQGLQFLIQYYNGEERAKGNILERFSAQQFPDLHSELNLSSLELGDSALYFCASSDGTGAYEQYFGPGTRLTVT.

The J gene is TRBJ1-6, the V gene TRBV9; 7 bases fit TRBD1. CDR3 length: 15 residues. In germline, CDR1 is SGDLS, CDR2 YYNGEE. The trim removed 4 bases at V and 9 bases at J, leaving 10 bases unmatched. The CDR3 region has the DNA TGTGCCAGCAGCTTAGGGACAGAGACCCTTTCACCCCTCCACTTT. Translated, it gives CASSLGTETLSPLHF.